Listed below are T cell receptor beta chains from one sample, sequenced in a study of cytomegalovirus exposure and HLA in healthy donors. Profiling relied on immunoSEQ multiplex PCR, and the TCRdb table lists in-frame clones only, not all of them. The table shows 210,000 or so clones, with 80% to 90% occurring only once. The sequenced material came from PBMCs. The source is a woman aged 18-30 years in good health and CMV-seronegative. CDR3s include the opening cysteine and the closing phenylalanine or tryptophan. Each record gives: D gene, clone size, V gene, J gene, CDR3 DNA, CDR3 protein. D genes are given only for firm matches. Only some rows state a clone size, as once, few, many or a class for expanded clones.

D: -; size: -; V: TRBV5-1; J: TRBJ2-7; DNA: TGCGCCAGCAGCTTGACGCAGGGGCCCTACGAGCAGTACTTC; CDR3: CASSLTQGPYEQYF
D: -; size: -; V: TRBV29-1; J: TRBJ2-1; DNA: TGCACCGGTGCTGTAGGGACGGGGGAGGATGAGCAGTTCTTC; CDR3: CTGAVGTGEDEQFF
D: -; size: -; V: TRBV7-8; J: TRBJ2-2; DNA: TGTGCCAGCAGCTTGAACGGACACTCCCGGGAGCTGTTTTTT; CDR3: CASSLNGHSRELFF
D: -; size: -; V: TRBV6-5; J: TRBJ2-1; DNA: TGTGCCAGCAGGGGGGCGTCTTACAATGAGCAGTTCTTC; CDR3: CASRGASYNEQFF
D: -; size: once; V: TRBV6-5; J: TRBJ1-5; DNA: TGTGCCAGCAGCCCAGACACCAATAGCAATCAGCCCCAGCATTTT; CDR3: CASSPDTNSNQPQHF
D: -; size: -; V: TRBV18; J: TRBJ1-2; DNA: TGTGCCAGCTCACCACCTACCAGGGCTGGCTACACCTTC; CDR3: CASSPPTRAGYTF
D: TRBD2; size: -; V: TRBV11-2; J: TRBJ2-1; DNA: TGTGCCAGCAGCCCTCCCGAAGCGGGAGGCACCTTTCGGAATGAGCAGTTCTTC; CDR3: CASSPPEAGGTFRNEQFF
D: TRBD1; size: -; V: TRBV4-3; J: TRBJ1-2; DNA: TGCGCCAGCAGCCATGTAGAGGGGGCGTCTGGCTACACCTTC; CDR3: CASSHVEGASGYTF
D: -; size: few; V: TRBV4-2; J: TRBJ1-4; DNA: TGTGCCAGCAGCCAAGATCCCGTGGAGGGAGAGGATGAAAAACTGTTTTTT; CDR3: CASSQDPVEGEDEKLFF
D: -; size: -; V: TRBV6-1; J: TRBJ1-5; DNA: TGTGCCATAGGGGGGGCTAATCAGCCCCAGCATTTT; CDR3: CAIGGANQPQHF
D: -; size: -; V: TRBV7-9; J: TRBJ2-5; DNA: TGTGCCAGCAGCTTAACAGGAAATCGGGAGACCCAGTACTTC; CDR3: CASSLTGNRETQYF
D: -; size: -; V: TRBV18; J: TRBJ1-3; DNA: TGTGCCAGCTCACTCCGAGAGGGGGCTGGAAACACCATATATTTT; CDR3: CASSLREGAGNTIYF
D: -; size: -; V: TRBV27; J: TRBJ1-5; DNA: TGTGCCGGCAGTTTCCGCGGTAGCAATCAGCCCCAGCATTTT; CDR3: CAGSFRGSNQPQHF
D: TRBD2; size: -; V: TRBV9; J: TRBJ2-1; DNA: TGTGCCAGCAGCCCCGGGACTAGCGGGATGTTGGGCGATGAGCAGTTCTTC; CDR3: CASSPGTSGMLGDEQFF
D: -; size: -; V: TRBV30; J: TRBJ2-7; DNA: TGTGCCTGGAATAGGGGTTCCGAGCAGTACTTC; CDR3: CAWNRGSEQYF
D: TRBD1; size: -; V: TRBV5-5; J: TRBJ1-1; DNA: TGTGCCAGCAGTCAAAGACAGGGTGGCACTGAAGCTTTCTTT; CDR3: CASSQRQGGTEAFF
D: -; size: few; V: TRBV19; J: TRBJ2-3; DNA: TGTGCCAGTAGACGATCACAGGTATTACTTCCAGATACGCAGTATTTT; CDR3: CASRRSQVLLPDTQYF
D: TRBD1; size: -; V: TRBV6-1; J: TRBJ2-7; DNA: TGTGCCAGCAGGGGACAGGGGAGAGGCTACGAGCAGTACTTC; CDR3: CASRGQGRGYEQYF
D: -; size: -; V: TRBV10-1; J: TRBJ2-2; DNA: TGCGCCAGCATGTTGAGGGCCACCGGGGAGCTGTTTTTT; CDR3: CASMLRATGELFF
D: TRBD2; size: -; V: TRBV7-8; J: TRBJ2-1; DNA: TGTGCCAGCAGCTTATGGGGCGGGAGGGCCGTCAATGAGCAGTTCTTC; CDR3: CASSLWGGRAVNEQFF
D: TRBD2; size: few; V: TRBV4-3; J: TRBJ2-3; DNA: TGCGCCAGCAGCCAAACTAGCGGGGGGCCAGATACGCAGTATTTT; CDR3: CASSQTSGGPDTQYF
D: -; size: once; V: TRBV10-3; J: TRBJ1-1; DNA: TGTGCCATCAGTGTCCTCTCCTGGGGAGGACAACACACTGAAGCTTTCTTT; CDR3: CAISVLSWGGQHTEAFF
D: -; size: -; V: TRBV19; J: TRBJ2-7; DNA: TGTGCCAGTAGTATAGGAACAGGTCCCGCCTACGAGCAGTACTTC; CDR3: CASSIGTGPAYEQYF
D: -; size: -; V: TRBV4-3; J: TRBJ2-1; DNA: TGCGCCAGACTCCGGCCGGGAGAGCCCGATGAGCAGTTCTTC; CDR3: CARLRPGEPDEQFF
D: -; size: -; V: TRBV5-8; J: TRBJ1-5; DNA: TGTGCCAGCAGCTTTTACAAGGGGGTAAATCAGCCCCAGCATTTT; CDR3: CASSFYKGVNQPQHF
D: TRBD2; size: -; V: TRBV27; J: TRBJ2-1; DNA: TGTGCCAGCAGCTCGGGACTATACTCCTACAATGAGCAGTTCTTC; CDR3: CASSSGLYSYNEQFF
D: -; size: -; V: TRBV28; J: TRBJ2-2; DNA: TGTGCCAGCAGTTTCACAGGGGGGGACACCGGGGAGCTGTTTTTT; CDR3: CASSFTGGDTGELFF
D: -; size: few; V: TRBV15; J: TRBJ2-7; DNA: TGTGCCACCAGCAGAGGAGGAGGAGACGAGCAGTACTTC; CDR3: CATSRGGGDEQYF
D: TRBD2; size: -; V: TRBV7-3; J: TRBJ2-1; DNA: TGTGCCAGCAGCTTGGCTAGCGGGGCTTACAATGAGCAGTTCTTC; CDR3: CASSLASGAYNEQFF
D: TRBD1; size: -; V: TRBV4-3; J: TRBJ1-2; DNA: TGCGCCAGCAGCCAACGGGACAGGGGTGACTATGGCTACACCTTC; CDR3: CASSQRDRGDYGYTF
D: -; size: -; V: TRBV27; J: TRBJ1-1; DNA: TGTGCCAGCAGGGAACAGATGAACACTGAAGCTTTCTTT; CDR3: CASREQMNTEAFF
D: TRBD2; size: once; V: TRBV19; J: TRBJ2-2; DNA: TGTGCCATCGAGCGGGGGGAAACCGGGGAGCTGTTTTTT; CDR3: CAIERGETGELFF
D: -; size: -; V: TRBV5-1; J: TRBJ2-7; DNA: TGCGCCAGCAGCTCCGACAGTTCCTACGAGCAGTACTTC; CDR3: CASSSDSSYEQYF
D: -; size: -; V: TRBV19; J: TRBJ1-2; DNA: TGTGCCAGTAGTATACTTCGGACAGTTAACTATGGCTACACCTTC; CDR3: CASSILRTVNYGYTF
D: TRBD2; size: -; V: TRBV10-1; J: TRBJ2-1; DNA: TGCGCCAGCAGTGAGTTGTTAGCGGGAGGGCCGAGCTCCTACAATGAGCAGTTCTTC; CDR3: CASSELLAGGPSSYNEQFF
D: TRBD2; size: -; V: TRBV7-2; J: TRBJ2-1; DNA: TGTGCCAGCAGCCAGGCAGCGGGAGTAATTAATGAGCAGTTCTTC; CDR3: CASSQAAGVINEQFF
D: TRBD2; size: few; V: TRBV13; J: TRBJ2-7; DNA: TGTGCCAGCAGCTTAGGTTGGACTAGCGGGTACGAGCAGTACTTC; CDR3: CASSLGWTSGYEQYF
D: TRBD2; size: -; V: TRBV7-3; J: TRBJ2-7; DNA: TGTGCCAGCAGCCAAAGGACTAGCGGCATCTACGAGCAGTACTTC; CDR3: CASSQRTSGIYEQYF
D: -; size: -; V: TRBV5-6; J: TRBJ2-1; DNA: TGTGCCAGCAGCTTTTCCGGGAGCGGATACAATGAGCAGTTCTTC; CDR3: CASSFSGSGYNEQFF
D: -; size: once; V: TRBV29-1; J: TRBJ1-2; DNA: TGCAGCGTTGCCTTTGGACGGGGAAGCAACTATGGCTACACCTTC; CDR3: CSVAFGRGSNYGYTF
D: -; size: -; V: TRBV13; J: TRBJ2-5; DNA: TGTGCCAGCAGCTCTCAGGGGCAAGAGACCCAGTACTTC; CDR3: CASSSQGQETQYF